This T cell receptor beta chain was sequenced in a study of T cell repertoires in ileal Crohn's disease. Study as a whole: M0 samples are biopsies from inflamed ileum in the resection specimen. Roughly 0.55 micrograms of biopsy DNA per sample underwent TCRB immunosequencing. Findings and limits, study-wide: High-frequency clones were more common in sorted CD8 than CD4 cells.

V was shortened by 4 bases and J by 2 bases, with 17 bases between the two germline ends. The length of the CDR3 is 15 residues. Germline V gene lookup returns CDR1 GTSNPN and CDR2 SVGIG (reference sequence). As concerns this clone: As yet, its antigen is unknown.

Sequencing used immunoSEQ multiplex PCR; TCRdb keeps in-frame clones, though not all of them. The sample has roughly 8,600 clones, 65% to 90% seen once. The sample's time point: inflamed ileum from the surgical specimen. Eligibility required adulthood, ileal or ileocolonic Crohn's disease and indicated ileocolonic resection. This TCR was recovered from an adult with Crohn's disease. Sequenced input: ileal tissue. The genes are TRBV30 and TRBJ1-1, with a tentative D call TRBD1 (6 bases). CDR3 sequence reads: CAWTFEGGGNTEAFF. The CDR3, as DNA: TGTGCCTGGACCTTTGAGGGAGGGGGTAACACTGAAGCTTTCTTT.